Listed below are T cell receptor beta chains from one sample, sequenced in a study of blood T cell repertoires in COVID-19. Clones were read by immunoSEQ multiplex PCR, and TCRdb kept only the in-frame ones, dropping some. The data show around 140,000 clones, around 84% seen once. The source material was peripheral blood. The receptors were sampled from a woman aged 80 or older with acute or convalescent COVID-19. CDR3s include the opening cysteine and the closing phenylalanine or tryptophan. The D gene is left open where the match is weak. Expanded clones are given a class, and other clones once, few, many or no size at all.

D gene	V gene	J gene	clone size	CDR3 DNA	CDR3 protein
NA	TRBV6-5	TRBJ1-2	NA	TGTGCCAGCAGTTACAGCGGGTATGGCTACACCTTC	CASSYSGYGYTF
TRBD1	TRBV6-5	TRBJ1-4	NA	TGTGCCAGCAGTTACTCTCTACAGGGGTACGAAAAACTGTTTTTT	CASSYSLQGYEKLFF
TRBD1	TRBV30	TRBJ1-1	NA	TGTGCCTGGTCCCGAGTGACAGGGGTTACTGAAGCTTTCTTT	CAWSRVTGVTEAFF
TRBD1	TRBV14	TRBJ1-2	NA	TGTGCCAGCAGCGCAGGGACAGGAGGCTACACCTTC	CASSAGTGGYTF
TRBD2	TRBV13	TRBJ2-1	NA	TGTGCCAGCAGCTCACGGACTAGCACCTACAATGAGCAGTTCTTC	CASSSRTSTYNEQFF
NA	TRBV6-5	TRBJ1-5	NA	TGTGCCAGCAGTCAAACTCAGGGGCAGCCCCAGCATTTT	CASSQTQGQPQHF
NA	TRBV21-1	TRBJ2-3	NA	TGTGCCAGCAGCAAAGAGCCCGGTAGCACAGATACGCAGTATTTT	CASSKEPGSTDTQYF
TRBD2	TRBV6-6	TRBJ2-7	NA	TGTGCCAGCAGTTACTCACAACTAGCGGGGGCGCATAAGCAGTACTTC	CASSYSQLAGAHKQYF
TRBD1	TRBV5-1	TRBJ2-3	NA	TGCGCCAGCAGCTTCCGAGACAGGGTTGGAGATACGCAGTATTTT	CASSFRDRVGDTQYF
NA	TRBV6-5	TRBJ2-7	NA	TGTGCCAGCAGTCAGTTCGACAGAGGCTCCTACGAGCAGTACTTC	CASSQFDRGSYEQYF
TRBD2	TRBV7-2	TRBJ2-3	NA	TGTGCCAGCAGCCGGGAGGCGCGGGGGGGAGGGGCAGATACGCAGTATTTT	CASSREARGGGADTQYF
NA	TRBV4-1	TRBJ1-3	NA	TGCGCCAGCAGCCGGCCAGGGGGAAACACCATATATTTT	CASSRPGGNTIYF
TRBD1	TRBV16	TRBJ1-6	NA	TGTGCCAGCAGCCAATCGGCCGGGACAGGGAATTCACCCCTCCACTTT	CASSQSAGTGNSPLHF
TRBD2	TRBV7-2	TRBJ2-7	once	TGTGCCAGCAGCTTAGGGCTAGCGGGAGGCGAGGGGGGAGAGCAGTACTTC	CASSLGLAGGEGGEQYF
TRBD1	TRBV24-1	TRBJ1-2	once	TGTGCCACCAGTGACCCGGGACAGGGTTATGGCTACACCTTC	CATSDPGQGYGYTF
TRBD1	TRBV6-2/TRBV6-3	TRBJ2-1	NA	TGTGCCAGCACCCCAGGACAGGGCGGCGGATTTGCTGAGCAGTTCTTC	CASTPGQGGGFAEQFF
NA	TRBV5-5	TRBJ1-1	NA	TGTGCCAGCAGCAGGGGGACGGACACTGAAGCTTTCTTT	CASSRGTDTEAFF
TRBD2	TRBV7-8	TRBJ2-3	NA	TGTGCCAGCAGTCCGCTCTGGGGGGGAAGCACAGATACGCAGTATTTT	CASSPLWGGSTDTQYF
TRBD1	TRBV4-3	TRBJ1-2	NA	TGCGCCAGCAGCCCTGACAGGGATCCTAACTATGGCTACACCTTC	CASSPDRDPNYGYTF
NA	TRBV30	TRBJ1-4	once	TGTGCCTGGACCCCAGGCCCTAATGAAAAACTGTTTTTT	CAWTPGPNEKLFF
TRBD2	TRBV11-2	TRBJ2-2	NA	TGTGCCAGCAGCCTACTTGAGGGACTAGCGGGCATCACCGGGGAGCTGTTTTTT	CASSLLEGLAGITGELFF
NA	TRBV25-1	TRBJ1-1	NA	TGTGCCAGCAGTGACCCCTTGGGATTTAGGGGGACCAAAGCTTTCTTT	CASSDPLGFRGTKAFF
NA	TRBV5-5	TRBJ1-5	NA	TGTGCCAGCAGCCACGGGCAGGGCCGCAATCAGCCCCAGCATTTT	CASSHGQGRNQPQHF
TRBD2	TRBV7-9	TRBJ2-5	NA	TGTGCCAGCAGCTTAGGCCTAGCGGGAGAGGGATTAGAGACCCAGTACTTC	CASSLGLAGEGLETQYF
NA	TRBV9	TRBJ2-1	once	TGTGCCAGCAGCGTACGGGCAGGGTCCAATGAGCAGTTCTTC	CASSVRAGSNEQFF
NA	TRBV21-1	TRBJ2-7	NA	TGTGCCAGCAGCAAACCGGGAAACTCCTACGAGCAGTACTTC	CASSKPGNSYEQYF
NA	TRBV16	TRBJ1-1	NA	TGTGCCAGCAGCCAACTTAGTGAAGCTTTCTTT	CASSQLSEAFF
TRBD2	TRBV13	TRBJ2-1	once	TGTGCCAGCAGCTTAGGGTTGGGACTAGCGGGGGGGCACGAAGTGCAGTTCTTC	CASSLGLGLAGGHEVQFF
TRBD1	TRBV6-2/TRBV6-3	TRBJ1-5	NA	TGTGCCAGCAGCTCGGGAGGGGGCGGAAATCAGCCCCAGCATTTT	CASSSGGGGNQPQHF
TRBD1	TRBV5-5	TRBJ1-2	NA	TGTGCCAGCAGCCAACCAGGACAGGGGATCTATGGCTACACCTTC	CASSQPGQGIYGYTF
NA	TRBV11-2	TRBJ2-3	once	TGTGCCAGCAGCTTAGGGGCGGGGGATACGCAGTATTTT	CASSLGAGDTQYF
TRBD1	TRBV6-5	TRBJ1-1	NA	TGTGCCAGCAGGAACCGGGACAGTGCGGGAAGAGCTTTCTTT	CASRNRDSAGRAFF
NA	TRBV27	TRBJ2-4	NA	TGTGCCAGCAGGAGAGTGACAGAGTTTCGCGGAGCCAAAAACATTCAGTACTTC	CASRRVTEFRGAKNIQYF
NA	TRBV11-2	TRBJ1-6	NA	TGTGCCAGCAGCTTTGTAGGGGATGAAAATTCACCCCTCCACTTT	CASSFVGDENSPLHF
TRBD1	TRBV30	TRBJ1-2	NA	TGTGCCTGTTGGACAGGGGTTGGAGGCTACACCTTC	CACWTGVGGYTF
TRBD1	TRBV6-5	TRBJ1-1	NA	TGTGCCAGCAAGAAACAGGGGGGCAACACTGAAGCTTTCTTT	CASKKQGGNTEAFF
TRBD2	TRBV13	TRBJ2-1	NA	TGTGCCAGCAGCTCGAAGACTAGCGGGTGGGCCTACAATGAGCAGTTCTTC	CASSSKTSGWAYNEQFF
TRBD1	TRBV11-3	TRBJ2-3	NA	TGTGCCAGCAGCCGACAGGGTGTCACAGATACGCAGTATTTT	CASSRQGVTDTQYF
NA	TRBV7-2	TRBJ2-1	NA	TGTGCCAGCAGCTTATCTCCAGCGGGTGAGCAGTTCTTC	CASSLSPAGEQFF
NA	TRBV29-1	TRBJ1-1	NA	TGCAGCGTTGAAGGATACGGGGGGACTGAAGCTTTCTTT	CSVEGYGGTEAFF
NA	TRBV6-6	TRBJ2-7	NA	TGTGCCAGCAGTTACATGGGCCCTTACGAGCAGTACTTC	CASSYMGPYEQYF
NA	TRBV7-2	TRBJ2-5	NA	TGTGCCAGCAGCCAGGTGGCGGGGAGAGAGACCCAGTACTTC	CASSQVAGRETQYF
NA	TRBV19	TRBJ2-1	NA	TGTGCCAGTAGCCTATGGACAGCGGAATACAATGAGCAGTTCTTC	CASSLWTAEYNEQFF
NA	TRBV6-2/TRBV6-3	TRBJ1-1	NA	TGTGCCAGCAGTGACTGGACCAGGGGTCCAGCTGAAGCTTTCTTT	CASSDWTRGPAEAFF
NA	TRBV18	TRBJ2-7	NA	TGTGCCAGCTCACCGGCCAGTCGTTACGAGCAGTACTTC	CASSPASRYEQYF
TRBD1	TRBV10-1	TRBJ2-7	NA	TGCGCCAGCAGTGAGTCGACGGGACAGATCTACGAGCAGTACTTC	CASSESTGQIYEQYF
TRBD1	TRBV6-6	TRBJ2-5	once	TGTGCCAGCAGCCGGGACAGTAGAGAGACCCAGTACTTC	CASSRDSRETQYF
NA	TRBV5-6	TRBJ1-3	NA	TGTGCCAGCTCCTCGGGGTCAGGAAACACCATATATTTT	CASSSGSGNTIYF
TRBD1	TRBV18	TRBJ1-6	NA	TGTGCCAGCTCACCACTCGACAGGGGTTCACCCCTCCACTTT	CASSPLDRGSPLHF
TRBD2	TRBV11-2	TRBJ2-7	NA	TGTGCCAGCAGCCTACTAGCGGGAGGATCCTACGAGCAGTACTTC	CASSLLAGGSYEQYF
TRBD1	TRBV5-4	TRBJ2-2	few	TGTGCCAGCAGCCTAGGGGGCATGAACACCGGGGAGCTGTTTTTT	CASSLGGMNTGELFF
TRBD1	TRBV27	TRBJ1-3	NA	TGTGCCAGCAGTTTATCGATTCCCGGGACAGGGAGAAACACCATATATTTT	CASSLSIPGTGRNTIYF